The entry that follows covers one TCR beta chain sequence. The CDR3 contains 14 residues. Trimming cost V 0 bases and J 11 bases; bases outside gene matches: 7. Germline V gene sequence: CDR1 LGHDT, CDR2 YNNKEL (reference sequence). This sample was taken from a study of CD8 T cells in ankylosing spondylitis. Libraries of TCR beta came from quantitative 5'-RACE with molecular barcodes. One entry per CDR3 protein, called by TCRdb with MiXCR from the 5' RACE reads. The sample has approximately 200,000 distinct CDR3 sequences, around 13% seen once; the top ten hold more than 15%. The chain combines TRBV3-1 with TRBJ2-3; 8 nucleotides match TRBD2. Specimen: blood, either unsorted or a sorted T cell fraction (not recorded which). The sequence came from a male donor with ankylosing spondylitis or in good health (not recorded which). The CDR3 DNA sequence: TGTGCCAGCAGCCAAGATTATGGCGCGGGGGGGCAGTATTTT. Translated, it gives CASSQDYGAGGQYF.